This T cell receptor (beta chain) was captured in a study of OX40 agonist ivuxolimab in advanced cancers. Findings and limits, study-wide: Some of the lowest clonal expansion was seen in partial responders at 0.1-3.0 mg/kg. Low normalized clonal expansion also occurred in some nonresponding patients.

Assay used: immunoSEQ multiplex PCR; TCRdb lists only in-frame clones, some missing. Counted here are around 50,000 clones, roughly 89% occurring once; the ten biggest clones make up around a third. Individuals having autoimmune disease history or systemic immunosuppression were not enrolled. Unmatched junction bases numbered 1, after V lost 2 bases and J lost 3 bases. There are 14 residues in the CDR3. Germline CDR1 SEHNR, CDR2 FQNEAQ (reference sequence). Of note for this clone: Its target is unknown.

This receptor was obtained from an adult with an advanced solid tumor such as melanoma, head and neck, liver or kidney cancer. This chain links TRBV7-9 with TRBJ2-5; 9 bases align to TRBD2. The sequencing here drew on CD4+ or CD8+ T cells sorted from blood, taken in a trial of the OX40 agonist ivuxolimab. The DNA of the CDR3 is TGTGCCAGCAGCTTAAGACTAGCGGAAGAGACCCAGTACTTC. It specifies CASSLRLAEETQYF.